The 28 T cell receptor beta chains in this list originate from one sample, sequenced in a study of T cell repertoires in cytomegalovirus infection. Each CDR3 protein is one row after TCRdb ran MiXCR on the reads. The table records 150,000 to 200,000 distinct CDR3 sequences, under 15% of them present only once. Sequencing was carried out using PBMCs. The receptors come from a human donor in good health (CMV status not recorded). Some clones in this sample may be carry-over from other donors' samples.

This clonotype was counted many times. The V and J genes are TRBV12-3 or TRBV12-4 and TRBJ2-2; D may be TRBD2 (5 bases). V was clipped by 7 bases and J by 0 bases, with 9 bases between them. The CDR3 runs to 14 residues. The CDR3 DNA reads as TGTGCCAGCACCCTAGCACCGAACACCGGGGAGCTGTTTTTT. Translation: CASTLAPNTGELFF.

CDR3 in DNA: TGTGCCCCCAGCCCCCGGGAGAGCAGGAATGAGCAGTTCTTC. It is translated as CAPSPRESRNEQFF. The chain links TRBV2 to TRBJ2-1; tentative D call: TRBD2 (6 bases). Germline assignment: CDR1 SNHLY and CDR2 FYNNEI. With 11 bases removed from V and 7 bases from J, the gap between germline ends came to 21 bases. The CDR3 is 14 amino acids.

This clonotype appeared many times. In DNA form, the CDR3 reads TGCGCCAGCAGCCCCAGGGGGACAGGGGCTCACGAGCAGTACTTC. This translates into CASSPRGTGAHEQYF. V is TRBV23-1 and J is TRBJ2-7, with 10 bases fitting TRBD1. TRBV23-1 is treated as an ORF (open reading frame) with a function not yet certain. Trimming cost V 6 bases and J 5 bases; bases outside gene matches: 10. The CDR3 sequence is 15 residues long.

This sequence joins TRBV28 and TRBJ2-6, with 7 bases lining up with TRBD2. The CDR3 is made up of 17 amino acids. The V gene's germline CDR1 is MDHEN and CDR2 SYDVKM. The J segment lost 0 bases and the V segment lost 6 bases, leaving 8 bases of the junction unmatched. The CDR3 spells CASRGGGRISGANVLTF. The CDR3 DNA follows: TGTGCCAGCAGGGGGGGGGGACGGATCTCTGGGGCCAACGTCCTGACTTTC. The whole variable domain, filled in from reference TRBV28 and TRBJ2-6, reads DVKVTQSSRYLVKRTGEKVFLECVQDMDHENMFWYRQDPGLGLRLIYFSYDVKMKEKGDIPEGYSVSREKKERFSLILESASTNQTSMYLCASRGGGRISGANVLTFGAGSRLTVL.

This clonotype was seen ten or more times. The chain couples TRBV12-3 or TRBV12-4 to TRBJ1-2; 7 positions match TRBD1. V lost 6 bases to trimming and J lost 4 bases; unmatched junction nucleotides: 5. CDR3 length: 13 amino acids. This CDR3 is CASSFGTAYGYTF. The CDR3 DNA reads as TGTGCCAGCAGCTTTGGGACAGCCTATGGCTACACCTTC.

This clonotype was seen at least ten times. The chain couples TRBV20-1 to TRBJ2-2, with D hard to call. Germline-derived CDR1 and CDR2 are DFQATT and SNEGSKA (reference sequence). This CDR3 has 15 amino acids. V gave up 0 bases and J gave up 6 bases, with 14 bases separating them. DNA of the CDR3: TGCAGTGCTAGAGAGGAGTTGGTCGAGGCCGGGGAGCTGTTTTTT. It translates to CSAREELVEAGELFF.

This clonotype has a handful of counts. The chain uses TRBV6-8 and TRBJ2-1; D remains ambiguous. The CDR3 sequence is 14 residues long. The germline gives CDR1 MNHGY, CDR2 SAAAGT. V dropped 2 bases and J dropped 4 bases, with 9 bases sitting between them. The CDR3 DNA sequence: TGTGCCAGCAGTTACGGCGGAAATTACAATGAGCAGTTCTTC. Protein product: CASSYGGNYNEQFF.

The chain couples TRBV7-9 to TRBJ2-1; 11 bases are shared with TRBD1. Germline lookup yields CDR1 SEHNR and CDR2 FQNEAQ (reference sequence). This CDR3 region has 14 residues. J lost 7 bases, V lost 3 bases, and 2 bases had no gene match. The CDR3 loop reads CASSFGQGANEQFF. The CDR3 DNA follows: TGTGCCAGCAGCTTCGGACAGGGGGCTAATGAGCAGTTCTTC. Full variable domain (outside the CDR3, taken from reference TRBV7-9 and TRBJ2-1): DTGVSQNPRHKITKRGQNVTFRCDPISEHNRLYWYRQTLGQGPEFLTYFQNEAQLEKSRLLSDRFSAERPKGSFSTLEIQRTEQGDSAMYLCASSFGQGANEQFFGPGTRLTVL.

There are many counts of this clonotype. J is TRBJ2-7 and V is TRBV7-2; D gene unclear. Germline V gives CDR1 SGHTA, CDR2 FQGNSA. Trimming removed 1 base at V and 6 bases at J, with 10 bases between. The CDR3 extends over 13 amino acids. The CDR3 loop is CASSLETASEQYF. CDR3 nucleotides: TGTGCCAGCAGCTTAGAGACCGCCTCCGAGCAGTACTTC.

The chain combines TRBV7-9 with TRBJ1-5, with 12 nucleotides matching TRBD1. This CDR3 comprises 16 residues. The V gene end was trimmed by 0 bases and the J gene end by 6 bases; junction bases not matched to a gene: 3. Germline values: CDR1 SEHNR, CDR2 FQNEAQ (reference sequence). The DNA of the CDR3 is TGTGCCAGCAGCTTAGCGGGGGACAGGGGGCTTCAGCCCCAGCATTTT. It yields the protein CASSLAGDRGLQPQHF.

This clonotype came up many times. The CDR3 sequence: CASSQEGQGRYYGYTF. CDR3 coding DNA: TGTGCCAGCAGCCAAGAGGGGCAGGGAAGGTACTATGGCTACACCTTC. V is TRBV4-2 and J is TRBJ1-2, with D perhaps TRBD1 (5 bases). V was shortened by 0 bases and J by 3 bases, with 14 bases between the two germline ends. The CDR3 has 16 residues. From germline, CDR1 is LGHNA and CDR2 YNFKEQ.

This sequence joins TRBV5-1 and TRBJ1-6; tentatively, D is TRBD1 (6 bases). V was pared by 5 bases and J by 0 bases, with 15 bases between. This CDR3 comprises 17 residues. Germline assignment: CDR1 SGHRS and CDR2 YFSETQ. The CDR3 loop is CASRSNNRASYNSPLHF. CDR3 coding DNA: TGCGCCAGCAGATCGAACAACAGGGCCTCCTATAATTCACCCCTCCACTTT.

In this sample, this clonotype turned up many times. The chain uses TRBV7-9 and TRBJ2-7, with TRBD2 matching 14 bases. V shed 5 bases and J 5 bases; nucleotides not matched to a gene: 14. The CDR3 spans 18 residues. Germline CDR1 is SEHNR and CDR2 is FQNEAQ (reference sequence). CDR3 nucleotide sequence: TGTGCCAGCAGCCGACACATGGGACTAGCGGGAGTTGGGAACGAGCAGTACTTC. The encoded protein is CASSRHMGLAGVGNEQYF.

The sample holds a few counts of this clonotype. The chain joins TRBV18 to TRBJ2-7, with TRBD1 matching over 9 bases. Looked up from germline, CDR1 is KGHSH and CDR2 is LQKENI. The CDR3 contains 15 residues. V lost 2 bases and J lost 5; bases outside the gene matches: 7. CDR3 nucleotide sequence: TGTGCCAGCTCACCAATGGGACAGGGTCTCGACGAGCAGTACTTC. Protein sequence: CASSPMGQGLDEQYF.

This clonotype was counted between two and nine times. This chain joins TRBV7-2 and TRBJ1-2; tentative D call: TRBD1 (6 bases). The germline V and J ends were trimmed by 0 bases and 3 bases, with 8 bases remaining between them. The germline V gene has CDR1 SGHTA and CDR2 FQGNSA. The CDR3 is 14 amino acids. CDR3 loop: CASSLAGGYYGYTF. DNA of the CDR3: TGTGCCAGCAGCTTAGCAGGGGGATACTATGGCTACACCTTC.

The chain carries TRBV20-1 and TRBJ1-6, with D hard to call. Germline CDR1 and CDR2: DFQATT and SNEGSKA (reference sequence). The CDR3 is 17 residues long. V was trimmed by 3 bases and J by 0 bases, leaving 15 bases between them. The CDR3 DNA is TGCAGTGCTAGTGATGGCAGTAAGAGCTCCTATAATTCACCCCTCCACTTT. It translates to CSASDGSKSSYNSPLHF.

The gene calls are TRBV29-1 and TRBJ1-1; weak D call: TRBD1 (5 bases). V lost 3 bases and J lost 1, with 18 bases in between. Germline CDR1 and CDR2: SQVTM and ANQGSEA. The CDR3 runs 16 residues. The CDR3 coding sequence is TGCAGCGTTGATGTCGGGGGGGTCCGAGGGAACACTGAAGCTTTCTTT. The encoded protein is CSVDVGGVRGNTEAFF.

This chain uses TRBV19 with TRBJ1-5; the D is unclear. The germline CDR1 and CDR2 sequences are LNHDA and SQIVND (reference sequence). V dropped 6 bases and J dropped 2 bases, with 11 bases sitting between them. This CDR3 spans 14 amino acids. CDR3 DNA: TGTGCCAGTAGCGACCGGGTGGGCAATCAGCCCCAGCATTTT. This gives the protein CASSDRVGNQPQHF.

The table lists this clonotype with a count of one. This clone may be a read error of a much larger clone one base away. This sequence joins TRBV7-9 and TRBJ2-7; either TRBD1 or TRBD2 may fit D (5 bases each). The CDR3 spans 14 residues. CDR1 and CDR2 from the germline V gene are SEHNR and FQNEAQ (reference sequence). CDR3: CASSLLGDWDEEYF. CDR3 nucleotides: TGTGCCAGCAGCTTATTGGGGGATTGGGACGAGGAGTACTTC. Full variable domain (missing parts from reference TRBV7-9 and TRBJ2-7): DTGVSQNPRHKITKRGQNVTFRCDPISEHNRLYWYRQTLGQGPEFLTYFQNEAQLEKSRLLSDRFSAERPKGSFSTLEIQRTEQGDSAMYLCASSLLGDWDEEYFGPGTRLTVT.

The chain uses TRBV27 and TRBJ1-4; D is undetermined. The CDR3 has 14 residues. In germline, CDR1 is MNHEY, CDR2 SMNVEV (reference sequence). Trimming took 3 bases from V and 0 from J, leaving 5 bases between them. The CDR3 DNA reads as TGTGCCAGCAGTTTCGGGACAACTAATGAAAAACTGTTTTTT. Its translation is CASSFGTTNEKLFF. Full variable domain (remainder filled in from reference TRBV27 and TRBJ1-4): EAQVTQNPRYLITVTGKKLTVTCSQNMNHEYMSWYRQDPGLGLRQIYYSMNVEVTDKGDVPEGYKVSRKEKRNFPLILESPSPNQTSLYFCASSFGTTNEKLFFGSGTQLSVL.

This clonotype was observed many times. V gene TRBV7-9 combines with J gene TRBJ2-7, with a possible D match to TRBD2 (6 bases). The germline V and J ends were trimmed by 5 bases and 2 bases, with 19 bases remaining between them. CDR1 is SEHNR and CDR2 is FQNEAQ in the germline V gene (reference sequence). CDR3 size: 16 residues. CDR3 sequence: CASSGGTANPTYEQYF. DNA of the CDR3: TGTGCCAGCAGCGGGGGGACGGCCAACCCCACCTACGAGCAGTACTTC.

This sequence joins TRBV30 and TRBJ2-7; 7 bases agree with TRBD2. Germline trimming cut 8 bases from V and 6 bases from J; bases unmatched to any gene: 10. The CDR3 is 12 amino acids. Looked up from germline, CDR1 is GTSNPN and CDR2 is SVGIG (reference sequence). The DNA for the CDR3 is TGTGCCGGATTGAGCGGGGCTCCCGAGCAGTACTTC. Translating it yields CAGLSGAPEQYF.

The chain employs TRBV27 and TRBJ2-7, with D perhaps TRBD2 (5 bases). Per the germline V gene, CDR1 is MNHEY and CDR2 is SMNVEV (reference sequence). Trimming removed 2 bases at V and 0 bases at J, with 11 bases between. This CDR3 region has 15 residues. The CDR3 DNA follows: TGTGCCAGCAGTTTAGGAGGCCGGATCTCCTACGAGCAGTACTTC. Protein sequence: CASSLGGRISYEQYF.

The chain is built from TRBV19 and TRBJ2-1; D remains unclear. The V and J ends lost 1 base and 7 bases respectively, with 2 bases between them. This CDR3 region has 11 residues. The germline gives CDR1 LNHDA, CDR2 SQIVND (reference sequence). In DNA, the CDR3 is TGTGCCAGTAGTATAGCTAATGAGCAGTTCTTC. This translates into CASSIANEQFF.

With respect to this clonotype: This clone may be a read error of a much larger clone one base away. A read error is likely, as this CDR3 ends without the conserved phenylalanine or tryptophan. V and J are TRBV10-3 and TRBJ1-1; TRBD1 agrees at 9 bases. V dropped 3 bases and J dropped 0; count of bases not matched to a gene: 11. Germline V gene sequence: CDR1 ENHRY, CDR2 SYGVKD. The CDR3 consists of 18 residues. For the CDR3, the DNA is TGTGCCATCAGTGACCGACAGGGGGGGTTCTCCATGAACACTGAAGCTTTCTTA. Translating gives CAISDRQGGFSMNTEAFL.

Ten or more counts support this clonotype. The V call is TRBV28, the J call TRBJ1-6; 7 bases match TRBD1. Germline V gene data show CDR1 as MDHEN and CDR2 as SYDVKM. J lost 10 bases, V lost 2 bases, and 11 bases had no gene match. This CDR3 contains 16 residues. The CDR3 DNA sequence: TGTGCCAGCAGTTTACTCCTTAACAGGGGTTTGTCACCCCTCCACTTT. This translates into CASSLLLNRGLSPLHF.

This clonotype has a count of ten or more. CDR3 nucleotides: TGTGCCAGCAGTTTAGCCTCCGTTTCCTACGAGCAGTACTTC. As protein: CASSLASVSYEQYF. This chain links TRBV28 with TRBJ2-7; D is unresolved. The CDR3 spans 14 residues. The V gene's germline CDR1 is MDHEN and CDR2 SYDVKM. V was clipped by 2 bases and J by 1 base, with 9 bases between them.

This rearrangement joins TRBV29-1 to TRBJ1-5; TRBD1 is a possible D gene (6 bases). This CDR3 is built from 14 residues. Germline CDR1 is SQVTM and CDR2 is ANQGSEA. Trimming took off 4 bases at V and 2 bases at J, with 12 bases between the two ends. This chain's CDR3 is CSVAGGSGNQPQHF. CDR3 DNA sequence: TGCAGCGTTGCTGGGGGCTCAGGCAATCAGCCCCAGCATTTT. The full variable domain, completed using reference TRBV29-1 and TRBJ1-5, is SAVISQKPSRDICQRGTSLTIQCQVDSQVTMMFWYRQQPGQSLTLIATANQGSEATYESGFVIDKFPISRPNLTFSTLTVSNMSPEDSSIYLCSVAGGSGNQPQHFGDGTRLSIL.